Listed below are T cell receptor beta chains from one sample, sequenced in a study of cytomegalovirus exposure and HLA in healthy donors. The repertoire was sequenced with immunoSEQ multiplex PCR; TCRdb's copy has only in-frame clones and lacks some. This table lists approximately 72,000 clones. Material for sequencing was PBMCs. The source of these receptors is a middle-aged woman in good health and CMV-seropositive. CDR3s include the opening cysteine and the closing phenylalanine or tryptophan. D genes are given only for firm matches.

D	length	J	V	DNA	CDR3
-	11	TRBJ2-7	TRBV20-1	TGCAGTGAGGGCGGACAATACGAGCAGTACTTC	CSEGGQYEQYF
-	13	TRBJ1-3	TRBV6-1	TGTGCCAGCAGTGGCCGCCGGTCAAACACCATATATTTT	CASSGRRSNTIYF
-	13	TRBJ1-2	TRBV6-5	TGTGCCAGCAGACCGAAGGACACAAATGGCTACACCTTC	CASRPKDTNGYTF
TRBD2	16	TRBJ2-1	TRBV11-3	TGTGCCAGCAGCTCCCCGGAGCGGGAGGGGGTCAATGAGCAGTTCTTC	CASSSPEREGVNEQFF
TRBD2	16	TRBJ2-1	TRBV7-2	TGTGCCAGCAGCTTTTCGCGGGGGGAGGAGTACAATGAGCAGTTCTTC	CASSFSRGEEYNEQFF
TRBD1	14	TRBJ1-6	TRBV5-1	TGCGCCAGCAGCGTGGGACAGTATAATTCACCCCTCCACTTT	CASSVGQYNSPLHF
-	14	TRBJ2-7	TRBV15	TGTGCCACCAGCAGAGATACAGCCTCCTACGAGCAGTACTTC	CATSRDTASYEQYF
-	17	TRBJ2-1	TRBV7-6	TGTGCCAGCAGCTTCATTCGTCAGGGAAGGGATTACAATGAGCAGTTCTTC	CASSFIRQGRDYNEQFF
TRBD2	17	TRBJ2-1	TRBV9	TGTGCCAGCAGCGTAGAAGAAGTGGCTAGCGGGGGCAATGAGCAGTTCTTC	CASSVEEVASGGNEQFF
TRBD2	16	TRBJ2-1	TRBV6-5	TGTGCCAGCAGTTACGGTGCGGGGGGGCGATGGAATGAGCAGTTCTTC	CASSYGAGGRWNEQFF
TRBD2	14	TRBJ2-7	TRBV6-1	TGTGCCAGCAGTGCAGCGGGAGGGCCCTACGAGCAGTACTTC	CASSAAGGPYEQYF
-	13	TRBJ1-5	TRBV7-3	TGTGCCAGCAGCTCAGGGCGAAATCAGCCCCAGCATTTT	CASSSGRNQPQHF
-	13	TRBJ2-7	TRBV30	TGTGCCTGGAGTGTACTACGGGGGTTCGAGCAGTACTTC	CAWSVLRGFEQYF
-	15	TRBJ2-7	TRBV7-9	TGTGCCAGCAGCTCCTATAGTGGGGGGGCAAACGAGCAGTACTTC	CASSSYSGGANEQYF
-	13	TRBJ1-1	TRBV7-6	TGTGCCAGCAGCTTAGCGGCCAACACTGAAGCTTTCTTT	CASSLAANTEAFF
-	14	TRBJ2-7	TRBV6-5	TGTGCCAGTTCGCCGGGTCCCCGGGCCTACGAGCAGTACTTC	CASSPGPRAYEQYF
-	17	TRBJ1-4	TRBV13	TGTGCCAGCAGCGAAGGAGGGACGGGGGGGGCAAATGAAAAACTGTTTTTT	CASSEGGTGGANEKLFF
TRBD2	14	TRBJ2-1	TRBV9	TGTGCCAGCAGCGTCGAAGGGACTAGAACTGAGCAGTTCTTC	CASSVEGTRTEQFF
TRBD2	17	TRBJ2-2	TRBV5-1	TGCGCCAGCAGCTTGGTGCGAGCGGGGGGAAACACCGGGGAGCTGTTTTTT	CASSLVRAGGNTGELFF
TRBD2	18	TRBJ2-1	TRBV7-2	TGTGCCAGCAGCTTGACTCCCTTTAGCGGGGGGGCCTTAAATGAGCAGTTCTTC	CASSLTPFSGGALNEQFF
TRBD2	15	TRBJ2-1	TRBV2	TGTGCCAGCGTACTAGCGGGGGGGTTCGGCAATGAGCAGTTCTTC	CASVLAGGFGNEQFF
-	13	TRBJ1-1	TRBV7-9	TGTGCCAGCAGCTTAGCGGGGAGGGCTGAAGCTTTCTTT	CASSLAGRAEAFF
-	15	TRBJ1-4	TRBV6-1	TGTGCCAGCAGTGCGGACATATCAACTAATGAAAAACTGTTTTTT	CASSADISTNEKLFF
TRBD1	15	TRBJ2-3	TRBV5-1	TGCGCCAGCAGCGGCACAGGGGTGGGCACAGATACGCAGTATTTT	CASSGTGVGTDTQYF
-	14	TRBJ2-1	TRBV6-6	TGTGCCAGCAGTCTAAGCGGAACCTACAATGAGCAGTTCTTC	CASSLSGTYNEQFF
TRBD1	17	TRBJ2-5	TRBV10-1	TGCGCCAGCAGTCGGACAGGGCAGGCATGTATTCGGAAGACCCAGTACTTC	CASSRTGQACIRKTQYF
-	17	TRBJ1-1	TRBV15	TGTGCCACCAGCAGAGGGGCAGGGGCGAAAATGGGGACTGAAGCTTTCTTT	CATSRGAGAKMGTEAFF
-	14	TRBJ1-1	TRBV25-1	TGTGCCAGCAGTGAATTTGGCGAGGGCACTGAAGCTTTCTTT	CASSEFGEGTEAFF
-	13	TRBJ2-7	TRBV27	TGTGCCAGCAGTTTATCAGGGGCCTACGAGCAGTACTTC	CASSLSGAYEQYF
-	14	TRBJ2-1	TRBV12-5	TGTGCTAGTGGCCCCGGACAGAACAGCGATGAGCAGTTCTTC	CASGPGQNSDEQFF
-	12	TRBJ2-7	TRBV28	TGTGCCAGCAGTTTTCAGAACTACGAGCAGTACTTC	CASSFQNYEQYF
-	10	TRBJ2-7	TRBV6-1	TGTGCCCGATGCTCGAGGGAGCAGTACTTC	CARCSREQYF
-	14	TRBJ2-7	TRBV4-2	TGTGCCAGCAGCCAAGATCCCAGGGGGGCCACCGTGTACTTC	CASSQDPRGATVYF
TRBD2	16	TRBJ2-7	TRBV15	TGTGCCACCAGCAGGGGGACTAGCGGGCTCTCCTACGAGCAGTACTTC	CATSRGTSGLSYEQYF
-	15	TRBJ1-1	TRBV11-2	TGTGCCAGCAGCTACGCCGTCGGGGTGCACACTGAAGCTTTCTTT	CASSYAVGVHTEAFF
TRBD2	16	TRBJ2-5	TRBV13	TGTGCCAGCAGCCCCCGGACTAGCGGGGAGCAAGAGACCCAGTACTTC	CASSPRTSGEQETQYF
-	17	TRBJ1-2	TRBV10-3	TGTGCCATCAGTGATGACAGTGAAGACAGATGGAACTATGGCTACACCTTC	CAISDDSEDRWNYGYTF
-	14	TRBJ1-3	TRBV29-1	TGCAGCGTAGACGTCGGGAGCTCTGGAAACACCATATATTTT	CSVDVGSSGNTIYF
-	15	TRBJ2-1	TRBV28	TGTGCCAGCAGTTTGCTGACTACCCTCTACAATGAGCAGTTCTTC	CASSLLTTLYNEQFF
TRBD1	14	TRBJ1-2	TRBV25-1	TGTGCCAGCAGTGAAGTGCAGGGGGCAATCGGCTACACCTTC	CASSEVQGAIGYTF
-	16	TRBJ2-7	TRBV7-2	TGTGCCAGCAGCTCCTCCGGGACGGGGGGCGGGTACGAGCAGTACTTC	CASSSSGTGGGYEQYF
-	12	TRBJ1-4	TRBV11-2	TGTGCCAGCAGCACAACAGGGTCCGGACTGTTTTTT	CASSTTGSGLFF
TRBD1	14	TRBJ1-1	TRBV6-1	TGTGCCAGCAGGGAAACAGGGGGCTTTCTTGAAGCTTTCTTT	CASRETGGFLEAFF
TRBD1	13	TRBJ1-1	TRBV6-5	TGTGCCAGCAGGGTGACAGGGGGCACTGAAGCTTTCTTT	CASRVTGGTEAFF
-	15	TRBJ1-4	TRBV5-1	TGCGCCAGCAGCTTCGACTCAGCCACTAATGAAAAACTGTTTTTT	CASSFDSATNEKLFF
TRBD2	16	TRBJ2-3	TRBV9	TGTGCCAGCAGCGTAGGGGTAGCGGGTTTCACAGATACGCAGTATTTT	CASSVGVAGFTDTQYF
-	12	TRBJ2-1	TRBV29-1	TGCAGCGTAGAAGGACTATCTAATGAGCAGTTCTTC	CSVEGLSNEQFF
TRBD1	16	TRBJ2-5	TRBV7-9	TGTGCCAGCAGCTTGGGGGCCGGGACAGCACAAGAGACCCAGTACTTC	CASSLGAGTAQETQYF
TRBD1	21	TRBJ2-6	TRBV28	TGTGCCAGCTCAGGGAACCGGGGACCGGGACAGGGAGCATTCGGGGCCAACGTCCTGACTTTC	CASSGNRGPGQGAFGANVLTF
TRBD1	15	TRBJ2-7	TRBV18	TGTGCCAGCTCACCACACCGGGACAGTCTCTACGAGCAGTACTTC	CASSPHRDSLYEQYF
TRBD2	11	TRBJ2-5	TRBV28	TGTGCCAGCAGACTAGCGCGGGCCCAGTACTTC	CASRLARAQYF
-	14	TRBJ1-4	TRBV11-2	TGTGCCAGCAGACCCGCAGGGTCGGATGAAAAACTGTTTTTT	CASRPAGSDEKLFF
-	14	TRBJ1-5	TRBV6-1	TGTGCCAGCAGTGAATTCGGTACCCATCAGCCCCAGCATTTT	CASSEFGTHQPQHF
TRBD1	15	TRBJ1-2	TRBV27	TGTGCCAGCAGTCTAACCTTGGGACAGCTCTATGGCTACACCTTC	CASSLTLGQLYGYTF
-	19	TRBJ1-3	TRBV27	TGTGCCAGCAGCCCCCTTAGGGGACTCCTAAAGAGCTCTGGAAACACCATATATTTT	CASSPLRGLLKSSGNTIYF
-	15	TRBJ2-5	TRBV7-9	TGTGCCAGCAGCTTAGAGACAGGCCCCCAAGAGACCCAGTACTTC	CASSLETGPQETQYF
TRBD1	15	TRBJ1-3	TRBV2	TGTGCCAGCAGTGACGACAGGGATCGTGGAAACACCATATATTTT	CASSDDRDRGNTIYF
TRBD2	17	TRBJ2-3	TRBV11-2	TGTGCCAGCAGCTTAGATTGGGGTGGCGGGGGGATAGATACGCAGTATTTT	CASSLDWGGGGIDTQYF
TRBD1	15	TRBJ1-1	TRBV7-9	TGTGCCAGCAGCTTACCGGGACAGGGGGCTTGGGAAGCTTTCTTT	CASSLPGQGAWEAFF
TRBD2	17	TRBJ2-3	TRBV30	TGTGCCTGGATCGGGGACTGGACTAGCGGAAGCACAGATACGCAGTATTTT	CAWIGDWTSGSTDTQYF